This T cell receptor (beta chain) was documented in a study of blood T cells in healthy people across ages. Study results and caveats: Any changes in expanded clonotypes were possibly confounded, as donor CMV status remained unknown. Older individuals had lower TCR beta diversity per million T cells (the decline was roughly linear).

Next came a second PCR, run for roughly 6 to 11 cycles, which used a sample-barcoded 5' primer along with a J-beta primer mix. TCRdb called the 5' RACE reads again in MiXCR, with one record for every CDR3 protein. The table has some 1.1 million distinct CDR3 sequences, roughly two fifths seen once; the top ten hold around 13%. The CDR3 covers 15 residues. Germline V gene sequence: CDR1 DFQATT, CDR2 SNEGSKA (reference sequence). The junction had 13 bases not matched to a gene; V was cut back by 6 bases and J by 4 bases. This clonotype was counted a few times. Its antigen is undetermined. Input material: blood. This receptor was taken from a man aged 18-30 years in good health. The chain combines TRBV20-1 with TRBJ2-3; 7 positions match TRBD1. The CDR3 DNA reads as TGCAGTGCCCGCGAGGGGGCTAGTAGAGCAGATACGCAGTATTTT. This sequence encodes CSAREGASRADTQYF.